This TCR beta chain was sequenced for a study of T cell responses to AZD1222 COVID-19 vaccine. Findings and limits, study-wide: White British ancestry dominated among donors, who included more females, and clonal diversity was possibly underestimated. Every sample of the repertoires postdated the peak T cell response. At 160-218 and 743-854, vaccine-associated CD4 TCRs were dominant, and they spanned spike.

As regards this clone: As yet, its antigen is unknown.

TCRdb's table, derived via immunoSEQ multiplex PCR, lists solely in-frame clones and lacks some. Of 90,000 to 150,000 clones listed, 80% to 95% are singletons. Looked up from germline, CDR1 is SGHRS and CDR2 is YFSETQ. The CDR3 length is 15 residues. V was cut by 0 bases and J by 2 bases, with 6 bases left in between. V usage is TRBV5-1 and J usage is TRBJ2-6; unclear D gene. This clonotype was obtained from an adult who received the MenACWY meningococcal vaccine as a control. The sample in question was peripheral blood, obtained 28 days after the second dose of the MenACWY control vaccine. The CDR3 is CASSLDGAGANVLTF. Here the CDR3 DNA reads TGCGCCAGCAGCTTGGATGGGGCTGGGGCCAACGTCCTGACTTTC.